This TCR beta chain was identified during a study of T cells after yellow fever vaccination. Study-wide results and limits: Some clonotypes, a small share, were shared between CD4 and CD8 compartments. Contamination of FACS-sorted repertoires by abundant clonotypes from the bulk population could occur.

At least ten counts were recorded for this clonotype. One entry per CDR3 protein, called by TCRdb with MiXCR from the 5' RACE reads. The repertoire consists of tens of thousands of distinct CDR3 sequences, with 6.5% to 8% occurring once and the leading ten covering approximately 24%. The starting material was CD8+ T cells not binding an NS4B(214-222) dextramer, sorted from PBMCs, obtained about 49 days after the first yellow fever vaccination. The clonotype comes from a man between 18 and 29 years old who received the YFV17D yellow fever vaccine.

The CDR3, as DNA: TGCAGCGAACCCTCGACAGGGTGGGCTGAAGCTTTCTTT. The encoded protein is CSEPSTGWAEAFF. The genes are TRBV29-1 and TRBJ1-1, with 7 bases aligning to TRBD1. CDR1 SQVTM and CDR2 ANQGSEA come from the germline V gene. This CDR3 comprises 13 residues. The V segment lost 7 bases and the J segment 6 bases; nucleotides outside the gene matches: 11.